The rows below give T cell receptor beta chains drawn from one sample of a study of T cells and Merkel cell carcinoma outcomes. TCRdb's copy holds only in-frame clones and misses some; the assay was immunoSEQ multiplex PCR. The sample has 13,000 to 15,000 clones, just under 95% seen once. Sequencing was done on a sample of tumor tissue from Merkel cell carcinoma. The receptors stem from a human donor with Merkel cell carcinoma. The conserved cysteine and the conserved F or W are not part of the CDR3 here.

CDR3aa,v_gene,j_gene
ASRRDRGDYGYT,TRBV5-4,TRBJ1-2
ASSFTSGGSYEQY,TRBV27,TRBJ2-7
AWSSAGGNEQF,TRBV30,TRBJ2-1
ASSLMGGDAEAF,TRBV6-1,TRBJ1-1
ASSFRGIGNTIY,TRBV11-2,TRBJ1-3
ASSLALGGWYGYT,TRBV7-9,TRBJ1-2
ASSLTGGGSYNEQF,TRBV5-1,TRBJ2-1
ASNERASDPDTQY,TRBV10-1,TRBJ2-3
ASSQETTSTDTQY,TRBV4-3,TRBJ2-3
ASRGQTYGYT,TRBV7-2,TRBJ1-2
AARPLKTYGYT,TRBV30,TRBJ1-2
ASSGQGSYNEQF,TRBV2,TRBJ2-1
ASSLGQGAYKQY,TRBV5-1,TRBJ2-7
ASSPLGQGWDEKLF,TRBV4-3,TRBJ1-4
ASSPDSRGNTIY,TRBV18,TRBJ1-3
ATSRTLDNEQF,TRBV15,TRBJ2-1
SVDLSQGNGYT,TRBV29-1,TRBJ1-2
ASSPSGGLYNEQF,TRBV5-4,TRBJ2-1
AWNIGSPYGYT,TRBV30,TRBJ1-2
ASSFGGSSTDTQY,TRBV18,TRBJ2-3
ASSPRLAGVLDNEQF,TRBV7-4,TRBJ2-1
ASSQFAPGHNEKLF,TRBV23-1,TRBJ1-4
ASGLLSTSGNEQF,TRBV12-5,TRBJ2-1
ASSGAVNEQF,TRBV6-6,TRBJ2-1
ASSPRVGFNYGYT,TRBV27,TRBJ1-2
ASSTSGTDTQY,TRBV5-1,TRBJ2-3
ASTRTGGSYNSPLH,TRBV23-1,TRBJ1-6
SALQVAKNIQY,TRBV29-1,TRBJ2-4
ASKSNSNQPQH,TRBV2,TRBJ1-5
ASSPREGGEQF,TRBV18,TRBJ2-1
ASSSRTGLQETQY,TRBV14,TRBJ2-5
ASSRTRNTEAF,TRBV7-2,TRBJ1-1
ASSGQGMETQY,TRBV5-1,TRBJ2-5
ASKGRGNQPQH,TRBV28,TRBJ1-5
ASSRQGSSTDTQY,TRBV5-5,TRBJ2-3
ASSLERAGTDTQY,TRBV5-1,TRBJ2-3
ASSYQGEGTEAF,TRBV6-5,TRBJ1-1
ASSVGQSNSPLH,TRBV5-1,TRBJ1-6
ASSTSGTSYEQY,TRBV7-2,TRBJ2-7
ASSVRTLGSPLH,TRBV9,TRBJ1-6
ASSQDRGLVAF,TRBV11-2,TRBJ1-1
ASGTGYSYNEQF,TRBV5-1,TRBJ2-1
ASSFYNEQF,TRBV5-4,TRBJ2-1
ASSPIQGAEAF,TRBV18,TRBJ1-1
ASLGPDRRIGSYEQY,TRBV2,TRBJ2-7
ASSLFGGPISGANVLT,TRBV5-1,TRBJ2-6
ASRTGGNQPQH,TRBV27,TRBJ1-5
ASRPGPGQANTGELF,TRBV27,TRBJ2-2
ASSSVGGRETQY,TRBV9,TRBJ2-5